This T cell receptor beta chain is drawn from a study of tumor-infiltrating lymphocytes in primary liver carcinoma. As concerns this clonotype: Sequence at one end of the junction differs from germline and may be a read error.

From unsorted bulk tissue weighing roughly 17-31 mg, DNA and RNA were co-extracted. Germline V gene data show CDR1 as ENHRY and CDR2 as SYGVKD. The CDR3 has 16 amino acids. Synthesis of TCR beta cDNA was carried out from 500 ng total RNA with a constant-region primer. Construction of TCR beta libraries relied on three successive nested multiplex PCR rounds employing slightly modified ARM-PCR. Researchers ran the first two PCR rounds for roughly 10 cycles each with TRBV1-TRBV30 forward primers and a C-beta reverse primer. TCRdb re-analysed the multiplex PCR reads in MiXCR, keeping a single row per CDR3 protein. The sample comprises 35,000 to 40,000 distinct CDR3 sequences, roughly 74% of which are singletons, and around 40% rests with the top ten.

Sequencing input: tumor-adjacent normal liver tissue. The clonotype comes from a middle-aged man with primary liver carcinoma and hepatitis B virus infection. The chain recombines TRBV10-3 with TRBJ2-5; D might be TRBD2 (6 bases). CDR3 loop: CTIREFPPREMETQYF. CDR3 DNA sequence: TGTACCATCAGAGAGTTCCCCCCGCGGGAAATGGAGACCCAGTACTTC.